The present entry profiles one T cell receptor (beta chain) with its context. The antigen remains undetermined. MiXCR was run by TCRdb on the 5' RACE reads, yielding one entry per CDR3 protein. The data show about 240,000 distinct CDR3 sequences, around 9.2% seen once. The CDR3 totals 14 residues. V lost 5 bases and J lost 4, with 14 bases in between. Germline lookup yields CDR1 MNHNS and CDR2 SASEGT. The data originate from a study of CD8 T cells in ankylosing spondylitis. Findings of the study overall: Characteristic, it appeared, of ankylosing spondylitis blood was a TCR beta motif of eight or nine highly homologous variants.

The source material was blood, either unsorted or a sorted T cell fraction (not recorded which). The V call is TRBV6-1, the J call TRBJ1-1, with TRBD1 as a possible D gene (6 bases). The TCR was taken from a male donor with ankylosing spondylitis or in good health (not recorded which). CDR3: CASSPRRGGTEAFF. In nucleotides, the CDR3 is TGTGCCAGCAGTCCCCGGAGAGGGGGCACTGAAGCTTTCTTT.